The present TCR beta chain was sequenced within a study of blood T cells in healthy people across ages. Study findings and constraints: When set beside aged donors, long-lived donors presented more naive CD4+ cells and higher diversity. Getting older went along with TCR beta diversity per million T cells dropping roughly linearly.

This clonotype was counted between two and nine times. Its antigen is as yet unknown. PCR was performed a second time for about 7 to 11 cycles using a sample-barcoded 5' primer and a J-beta primer mix. The template-switch adaptor was a 5' adaptor with 12 random nucleotides. It tagged each cDNA molecule. TCRdb re-derived calls from the 5' RACE reads in MiXCR, one entry per CDR3 protein. Seen here are some 700,000 distinct CDR3 sequences, 22% observed once, and the top ten hold 22%. Every sample yielded at least 6.5 million isolated PBMCs. V lost 6 bases to trimming and J lost 4 bases; unmatched junction nucleotides: 6. The germline CDR1 and CDR2 sequences are SGHRS and YFSETQ. The CDR3 has 15 amino acids.

The sequence was collected from a man in his 70s in good health. The rearrangement joins TRBV5-1 to TRBJ1-4; 10 bases are shared with TRBD1. Source material: blood. The CDR3 loop reads CASNRQGAGNEKLFF. Here the CDR3 DNA reads TGCGCCAGCAACCGACAGGGGGCTGGTAATGAAAAACTGTTTTTT.